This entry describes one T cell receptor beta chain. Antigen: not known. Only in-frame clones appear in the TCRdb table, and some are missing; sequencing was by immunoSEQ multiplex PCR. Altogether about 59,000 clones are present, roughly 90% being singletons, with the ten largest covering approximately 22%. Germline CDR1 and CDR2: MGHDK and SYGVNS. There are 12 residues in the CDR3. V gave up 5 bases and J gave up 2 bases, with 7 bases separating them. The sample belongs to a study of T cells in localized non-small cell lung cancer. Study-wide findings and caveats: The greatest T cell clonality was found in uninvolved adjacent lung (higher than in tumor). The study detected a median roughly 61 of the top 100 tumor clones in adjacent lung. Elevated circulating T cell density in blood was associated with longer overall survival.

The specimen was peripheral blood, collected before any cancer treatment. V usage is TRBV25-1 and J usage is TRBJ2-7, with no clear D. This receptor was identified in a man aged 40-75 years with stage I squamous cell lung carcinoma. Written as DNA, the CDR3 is TGTGCCAGCAGTACCTCTCCCTACGAGCAGTACTTC. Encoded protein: CASSTSPYEQYF.